This TCR beta chain was obtained from a study of shared clonotypes between healthy human individuals. Study-wide points: All-four-donor shared clonotypes had higher generation probabilities than non-shared clonotypes did.

With regard to this clone: Its matching antigen is unknown.

Sorted subsets were amplified in replicate PCRs using about 200 ng DNA, approximately 30,000 T cell genomes. In the authors' methods: Junction-only immunoSEQ sequences carried no quality scores, so filtering differed. Measured with immunoSEQ multiplex PCR; TCRdb has only the in-frame clones, and not every one. D and trimming were read from the DNA, whereas the V and J calls and clone size are those reported in that table. The sample has hundreds of thousands of clones; around 67% are singletons. The CDR3 sequence is 14 residues long. Germline lookup yields CDR1 SGHTS and CDR2 YDEGEE. V was clipped by 2 bases and J by 2 bases, with 10 bases between them.

This rearrangement joins TRBV5-8 to TRBJ1-2; D is perhaps TRBD1 (6 bases). The sequenced sample consisted of memory CD4+ T cells sorted from blood. Subset of the sample: CD45RA-negative fraction. This sequence was found in a man under 40 in good health. The CDR3 sequence: CASSLLDRNYGYTF. The CDR3, as DNA: TGTGCCAGCAGCTTACTCGACAGGAACTATGGCTACACCTTC.